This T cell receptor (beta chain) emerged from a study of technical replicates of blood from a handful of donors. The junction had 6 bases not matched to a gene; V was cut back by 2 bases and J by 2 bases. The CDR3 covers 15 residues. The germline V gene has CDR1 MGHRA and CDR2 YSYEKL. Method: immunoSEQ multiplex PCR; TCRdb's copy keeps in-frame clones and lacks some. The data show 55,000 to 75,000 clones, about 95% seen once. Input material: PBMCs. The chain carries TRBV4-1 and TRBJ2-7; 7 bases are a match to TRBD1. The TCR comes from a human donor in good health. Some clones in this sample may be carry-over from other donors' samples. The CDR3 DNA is TGCGCCAGCAGCCAATTTCAGGGGGTAACCTACGAGCAGTACTTC. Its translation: CASSQFQGVTYEQYF.